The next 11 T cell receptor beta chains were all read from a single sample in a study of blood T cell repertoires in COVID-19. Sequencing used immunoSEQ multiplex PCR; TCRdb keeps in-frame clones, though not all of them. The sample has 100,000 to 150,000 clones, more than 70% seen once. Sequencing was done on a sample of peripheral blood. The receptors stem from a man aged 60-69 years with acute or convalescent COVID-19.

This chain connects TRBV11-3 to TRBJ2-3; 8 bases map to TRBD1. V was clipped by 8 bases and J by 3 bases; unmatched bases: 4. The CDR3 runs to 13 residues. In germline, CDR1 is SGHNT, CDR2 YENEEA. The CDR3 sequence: CASGQGGTDTQYF. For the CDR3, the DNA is TGTGCCAGCGGACAGGGTGGAACAGATACGCAGTATTTT.

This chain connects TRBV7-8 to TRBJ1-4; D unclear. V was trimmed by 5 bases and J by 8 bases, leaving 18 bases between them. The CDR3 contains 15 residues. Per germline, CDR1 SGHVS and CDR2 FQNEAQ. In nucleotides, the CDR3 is TGTGCCAGCAGCCCACGACGGGAGGGAATCGAAAAACTGTTTTTT. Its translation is CASSPRREGIEKLFF.

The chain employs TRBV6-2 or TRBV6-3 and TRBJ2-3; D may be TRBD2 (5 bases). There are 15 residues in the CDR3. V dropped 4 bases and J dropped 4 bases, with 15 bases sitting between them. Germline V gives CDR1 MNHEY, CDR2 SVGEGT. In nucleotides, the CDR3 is TGTGCCAGCAGTTTTGGGGAGTTTATGGCAGATACGCAGTATTTT. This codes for CASSFGEFMADTQYF.

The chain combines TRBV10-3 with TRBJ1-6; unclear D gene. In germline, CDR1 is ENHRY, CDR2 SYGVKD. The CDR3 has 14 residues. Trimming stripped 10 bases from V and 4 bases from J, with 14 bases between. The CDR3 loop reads CATADSGYNSPLHF. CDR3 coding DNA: TGTGCCACCGCCGACTCGGGGTATAATTCACCCCTCCACTTT.

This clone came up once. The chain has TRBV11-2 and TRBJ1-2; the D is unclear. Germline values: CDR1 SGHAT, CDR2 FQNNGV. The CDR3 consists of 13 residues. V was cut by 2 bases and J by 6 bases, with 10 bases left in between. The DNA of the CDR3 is TGTGCCAGCAGCTTAATCCCCACAGATGGCTACACCTTC. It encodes CASSLIPTDGYTF.

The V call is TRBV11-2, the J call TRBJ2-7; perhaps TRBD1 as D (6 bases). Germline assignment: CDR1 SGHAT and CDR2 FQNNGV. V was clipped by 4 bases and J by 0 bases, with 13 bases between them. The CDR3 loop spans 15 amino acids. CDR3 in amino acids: CASSYRATSSYEQYF. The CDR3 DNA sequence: TGTGCCAGCAGCTACAGGGCCACCAGCTCCTACGAGCAGTACTTC.

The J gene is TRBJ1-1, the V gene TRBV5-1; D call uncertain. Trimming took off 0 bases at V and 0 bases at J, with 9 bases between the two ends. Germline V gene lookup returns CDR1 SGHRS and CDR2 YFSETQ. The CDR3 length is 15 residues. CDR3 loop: CASSLAGVLNTEAFF. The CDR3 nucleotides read TGCGCCAGCAGCTTGGCCGGGGTCTTGAACACTGAAGCTTTCTTT. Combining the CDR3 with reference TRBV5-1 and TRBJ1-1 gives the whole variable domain KAGVTQTPRYLIKTRGQQVTLSCSPISGHRSVSWYQQTPGQGLQFLFEYFSETQRNKGNFPGRFSGRQFSNSRSEMNVSTLELGDSALYLCASSLAGVLNTEAFFGQGTRLTVV.

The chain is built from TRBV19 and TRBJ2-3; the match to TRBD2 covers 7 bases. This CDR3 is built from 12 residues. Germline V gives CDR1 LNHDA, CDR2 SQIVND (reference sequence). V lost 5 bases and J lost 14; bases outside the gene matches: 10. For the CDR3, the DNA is TGTGCCAGTAGTGGAGCGGGGCTCTCCCCGTATTTT. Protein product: CASSGAGLSPYF.

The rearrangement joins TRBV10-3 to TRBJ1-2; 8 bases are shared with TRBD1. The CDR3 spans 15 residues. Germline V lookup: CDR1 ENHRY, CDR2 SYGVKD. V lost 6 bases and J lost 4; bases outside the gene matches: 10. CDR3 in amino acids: CAIRGGQGAIYGYTF. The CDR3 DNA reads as TGTGCCATCAGGGGAGGGCAGGGGGCGATCTATGGCTACACCTTC.

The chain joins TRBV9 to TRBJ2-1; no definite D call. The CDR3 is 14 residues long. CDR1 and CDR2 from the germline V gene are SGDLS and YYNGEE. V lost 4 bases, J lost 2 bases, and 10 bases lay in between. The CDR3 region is CASSPFRAYNEQFF. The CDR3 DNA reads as TGTGCCAGCAGCCCCTTCCGGGCCTACAATGAGCAGTTCTTC.

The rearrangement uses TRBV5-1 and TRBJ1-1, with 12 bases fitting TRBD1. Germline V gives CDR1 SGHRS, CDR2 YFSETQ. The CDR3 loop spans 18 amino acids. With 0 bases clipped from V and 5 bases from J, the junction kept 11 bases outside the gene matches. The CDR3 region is CASSLGWGTGGEETEAFF. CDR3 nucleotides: TGCGCCAGCAGCTTGGGGTGGGGGACAGGGGGCGAAGAGACTGAAGCTTTCTTT.